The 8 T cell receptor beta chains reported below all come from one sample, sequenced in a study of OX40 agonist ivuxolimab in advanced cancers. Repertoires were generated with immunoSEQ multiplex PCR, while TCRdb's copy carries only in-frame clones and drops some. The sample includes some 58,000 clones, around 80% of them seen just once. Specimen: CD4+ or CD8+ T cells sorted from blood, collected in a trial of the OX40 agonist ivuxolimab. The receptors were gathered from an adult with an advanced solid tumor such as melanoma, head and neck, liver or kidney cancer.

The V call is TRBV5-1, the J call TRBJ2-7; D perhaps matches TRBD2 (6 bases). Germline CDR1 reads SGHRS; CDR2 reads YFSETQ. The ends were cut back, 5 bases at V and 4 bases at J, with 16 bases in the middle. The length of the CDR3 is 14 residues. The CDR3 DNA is TGCGCCAGCAGTAGGGGAACAGGAGGGTACGAGCAGTACTTC. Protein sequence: CASSRGTGGYEQYF.

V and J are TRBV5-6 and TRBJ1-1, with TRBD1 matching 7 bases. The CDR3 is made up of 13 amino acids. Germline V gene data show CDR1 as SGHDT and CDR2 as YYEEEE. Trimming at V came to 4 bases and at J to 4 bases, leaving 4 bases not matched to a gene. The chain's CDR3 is CASSEDRSTEAFF. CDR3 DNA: TGTGCCAGCAGCGAGGACAGGAGCACTGAAGCTTTCTTT.

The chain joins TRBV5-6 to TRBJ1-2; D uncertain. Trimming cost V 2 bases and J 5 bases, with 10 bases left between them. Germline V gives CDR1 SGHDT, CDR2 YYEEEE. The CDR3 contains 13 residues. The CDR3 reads CASSFLRDYGYTF. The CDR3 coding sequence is TGTGCCAGCAGCTTCTTACGAGATTATGGCTACACCTTC.

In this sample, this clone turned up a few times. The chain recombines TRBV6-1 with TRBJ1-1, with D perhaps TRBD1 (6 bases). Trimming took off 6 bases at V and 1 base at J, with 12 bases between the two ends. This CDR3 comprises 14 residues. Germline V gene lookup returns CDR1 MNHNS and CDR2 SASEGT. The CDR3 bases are TGTGCCAGCAGGGCAGGGGCGGGGAACACTGAAGCTTTCTTT. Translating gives CASRAGAGNTEAFF.

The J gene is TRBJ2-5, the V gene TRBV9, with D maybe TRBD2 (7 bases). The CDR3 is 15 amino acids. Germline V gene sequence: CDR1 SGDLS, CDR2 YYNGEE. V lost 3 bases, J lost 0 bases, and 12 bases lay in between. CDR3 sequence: CASSEGGEYQETQYF. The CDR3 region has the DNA TGTGCCAGCAGCGAAGGGGGGGAGTACCAAGAGACCCAGTACTTC.

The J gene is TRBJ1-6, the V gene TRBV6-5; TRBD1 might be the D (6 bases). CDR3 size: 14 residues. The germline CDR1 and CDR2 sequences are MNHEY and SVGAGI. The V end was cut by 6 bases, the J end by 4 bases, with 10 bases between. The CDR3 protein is CASSRGRYNSPLHF. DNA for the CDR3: TGTGCCAGCAGCAGGGGCCGGTATAATTCACCCCTCCACTTT.

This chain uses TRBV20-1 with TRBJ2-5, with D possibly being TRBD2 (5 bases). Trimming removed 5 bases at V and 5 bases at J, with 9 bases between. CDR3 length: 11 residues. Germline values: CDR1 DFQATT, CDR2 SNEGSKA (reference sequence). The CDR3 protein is CSAGEGETQYF. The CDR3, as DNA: TGCAGTGCTGGTGAGGGCGAGACCCAGTACTTC.

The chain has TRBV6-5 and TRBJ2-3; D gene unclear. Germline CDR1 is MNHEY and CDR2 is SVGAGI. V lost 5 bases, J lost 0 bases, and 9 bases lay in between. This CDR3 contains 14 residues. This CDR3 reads CASSPGASTDTQYF. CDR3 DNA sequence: TGTGCCAGCAGTCCGGGTGCCAGCACAGATACGCAGTATTTT.